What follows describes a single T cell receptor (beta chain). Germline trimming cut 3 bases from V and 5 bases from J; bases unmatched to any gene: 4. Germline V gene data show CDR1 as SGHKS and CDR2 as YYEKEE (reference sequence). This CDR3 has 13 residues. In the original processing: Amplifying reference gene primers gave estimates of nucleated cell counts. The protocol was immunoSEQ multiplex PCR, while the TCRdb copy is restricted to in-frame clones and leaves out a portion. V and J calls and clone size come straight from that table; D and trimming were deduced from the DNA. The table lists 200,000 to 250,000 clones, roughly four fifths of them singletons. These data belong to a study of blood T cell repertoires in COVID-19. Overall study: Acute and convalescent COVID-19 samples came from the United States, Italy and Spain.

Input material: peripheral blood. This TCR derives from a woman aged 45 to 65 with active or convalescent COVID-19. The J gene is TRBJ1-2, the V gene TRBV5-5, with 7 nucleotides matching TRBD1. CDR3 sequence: CASSSEQGYGYTF. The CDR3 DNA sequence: TGTGCCAGCAGCTCGGAACAGGGGTATGGCTACACCTTC.